This is a list of T cell receptor beta chains from one sample in a study of blood T cell repertoires in COVID-19. Using immunoSEQ multiplex PCR, the repertoire was profiled, and TCRdb retains in-frame clones only, with some absent. Among 65,000 to 95,000 clones listed, more than 85% were seen once. Sequencing used peripheral blood. All receptors derive from a man aged 50 to 60 with COVID-19, enrolled during active disease. Both conserved end residues are part of each CDR3. D genes are given only for firm matches. Clone size appears in some rows only: once, few, many, or a class for an expanded clone.

DNA: TGTGCCAGCAGCAGGAGCGGGAGAGGAACCGGGGAGCTGTTTTTT
CDR3: CASSRSGRGTGELFF
D: TRBD2
size: NA
V: TRBV5-4
J: TRBJ2-2
length: 15

DNA: TGCGCCAGCAGTCACCCCGGACTAGCTGGGACCGGGGAGCTGTTTTTT
CDR3: CASSHPGLAGTGELFF
D: TRBD2
size: NA
V: TRBV23-1
J: TRBJ2-2
length: 16

DNA: TGTGCCAGCAGCATCCGAGCTGGCGAGCAGTACTTC
CDR3: CASSIRAGEQYF
D: NA
size: NA
V: TRBV28
J: TRBJ2-7
length: 12

DNA: TGTGCCAGCTCAACTCTAGCGGGAGGTACTAGCACAGATACGCAGTATTTT
CDR3: CASSTLAGGTSTDTQYF
D: TRBD2
size: NA
V: TRBV18
J: TRBJ2-3
length: 17

DNA: TGTGCCAGCAGTTTAGTGGCGGGAGGGAATGACAATGAGCAGTTCTTC
CDR3: CASSLVAGGNDNEQFF
D: TRBD2
size: NA
V: TRBV28
J: TRBJ2-1
length: 16

DNA: TGTGCCAGCAGCGTAGAGCAGGGGGCCAGGGAAAAACTGTTTTTT
CDR3: CASSVEQGAREKLFF
D: TRBD1
size: once
V: TRBV9
J: TRBJ1-4
length: 15

DNA: TGTGCCAGTAGTATTGGAGGACTTGGGGCCAACGTCCTGACTTTC
CDR3: CASSIGGLGANVLTF
D: NA
size: NA
V: TRBV19
J: TRBJ2-6
length: 15

DNA: TGTGCCAGCAGCTTATCCGCGGCTGTTGCAGATACGCAGTATTTT
CDR3: CASSLSAAVADTQYF
D: NA
size: NA
V: TRBV11-2
J: TRBJ2-3
length: 15

DNA: TGTGCCAGCAGCCAGGGGACAGGGAAAAATTCACCCCTCCACTTT
CDR3: CASSQGTGKNSPLHF
D: TRBD1
size: NA
V: TRBV3-1/TRBV3-2
J: TRBJ1-6
length: 15

DNA: TGCAGTGCTAGTATAGCGGGAGCGTACTACGAGCAGTACTTC
CDR3: CSASIAGAYYEQYF
D: TRBD2
size: NA
V: TRBV20-1
J: TRBJ2-7
length: 14

DNA: TGTGCCAGCAGTTTTTCAGGGGCCACTAATGAAAAACTGTTTTTT
CDR3: CASSFSGATNEKLFF
D: NA
size: NA
V: TRBV28
J: TRBJ1-4
length: 15

DNA: TGCGCCAGCAGCTTGTCAGAGGGGAACACTGAAGCTTTCTTT
CDR3: CASSLSEGNTEAFF
D: NA
size: once
V: TRBV5-1
J: TRBJ1-1
length: 14

DNA: TGCGCCAGCAGCCCCGGACTAGCGGGAAGGGATGAGCAGTTCTTC
CDR3: CASSPGLAGRDEQFF
D: TRBD2
size: NA
V: TRBV5-1
J: TRBJ2-1
length: 15

DNA: TGTGCCAGCAGCACGCGTAAAGCCTCCTACAATGAGCAGTTCTTC
CDR3: CASSTRKASYNEQFF
D: NA
size: NA
V: TRBV7-2
J: TRBJ2-1
length: 15

DNA: TGTGCCAGTAGTACCGGGGCCAAAAACATTCAGTACTTC
CDR3: CASSTGAKNIQYF
D: NA
size: NA
V: TRBV19
J: TRBJ2-4
length: 13

DNA: TGTGCCAGCAACCGACAGGGATCCAGTGAAAAACTGTTTTTT
CDR3: CASNRQGSSEKLFF
D: TRBD1
size: NA
V: TRBV19
J: TRBJ1-4
length: 14

DNA: TGTGCCAGCAGCTTCCCGGGGATGAACACTGAAGCTTTCTTT
CDR3: CASSFPGMNTEAFF
D: NA
size: NA
V: TRBV5-4
J: TRBJ1-1
length: 14

DNA: TGTGCCAGCAGCGTCGGGGGAGAGACTGAAGCTTTCTTT
CDR3: CASSVGGETEAFF
D: NA
size: NA
V: TRBV9
J: TRBJ1-1
length: 13

DNA: TGTGCCAGCAGCTTAGTGGCTAGGAGGTTCTACGAGCAGTACTTC
CDR3: CASSLVARRFYEQYF
D: NA
size: once
V: TRBV11-2
J: TRBJ2-7
length: 15

DNA: TGTGCCAGCAGGATCACACTATTCAGGGGGCAAAGTCAGCCCCAGCATTTT
CDR3: CASRITLFRGQSQPQHF
D: TRBD1
size: once
V: TRBV28
J: TRBJ1-5
length: 17

DNA: TGCGCCAGCAGCTCCGGGACTTTAGCCGATACGCAGTATTTT
CDR3: CASSSGTLADTQYF
D: NA
size: NA
V: TRBV5-1
J: TRBJ2-3
length: 14

DNA: TGTGCCAGCAGTGAAGTAGCGTTAAATTTTCCCCAGTACTTC
CDR3: CASSEVALNFPQYF
D: NA
size: NA
V: TRBV25-1
J: TRBJ2-5
length: 14

DNA: TGCAGCGTTGATCGGACTAGCGGGTGGGGGGGTACGCAGTATTTT
CDR3: CSVDRTSGWGGTQYF
D: TRBD2
size: NA
V: TRBV29-1
J: TRBJ2-3
length: 15

DNA: TGCGCCAGCAGCGTCTCCGGGACAGGTACTTATGGCTACACCTTC
CDR3: CASSVSGTGTYGYTF
D: TRBD1
size: NA
V: TRBV5-1
J: TRBJ1-2
length: 15

DNA: TGCGCCAGCAACAGGACTAGCGGGAGAGAAGTGGGAAGGACCCAGTACTTC
CDR3: CASNRTSGREVGRTQYF
D: TRBD2
size: NA
V: TRBV10-1
J: TRBJ2-5
length: 17

DNA: TGTGCCAGACCGCGACGGACAGCCCGGCACACTGAAGCTTTCTTT
CDR3: CARPRRTARHTEAFF
D: NA
size: NA
V: TRBV27
J: TRBJ1-1
length: 15

DNA: TGTGCCAGCAGCCCCCGACTAGCGGGGGACACCGGGGAGCTGTTTTTT
CDR3: CASSPRLAGDTGELFF
D: TRBD2
size: once
V: TRBV28
J: TRBJ2-2
length: 16

DNA: TGTGCCAGCAGCTCCAGGGCGGGAGTGGACAATGAGCAGTTCTTC
CDR3: CASSSRAGVDNEQFF
D: TRBD2
size: NA
V: TRBV11-3
J: TRBJ2-1
length: 15

DNA: TGTGCCTGGAAAGGACAGGGGACTTCCTACGAGCAGTACTTC
CDR3: CAWKGQGTSYEQYF
D: TRBD1
size: NA
V: TRBV30
J: TRBJ2-7
length: 14

DNA: TGTGCCAGCGACGCAGCGGGAACGGGAGATACGCAGTATTTT
CDR3: CASDAAGTGDTQYF
D: TRBD2
size: NA
V: TRBV2
J: TRBJ2-3
length: 14

DNA: TGTGCCACCAGTGATTATCGGGGTGAAGAGACCCAGTACTTC
CDR3: CATSDYRGEETQYF
D: NA
size: NA
V: TRBV24-1
J: TRBJ2-5
length: 14

DNA: TGTGCCAGCTCACCAGCAGGGTACCCTCCTGAAGCTTTCTTT
CDR3: CASSPAGYPPEAFF
D: NA
size: NA
V: TRBV18
J: TRBJ1-1
length: 14

DNA: TGTGCCATCAGTGGCCGGGGGGCGGGGTACGCGAACACCGGGGAGCTGTTTTTT
CDR3: CAISGRGAGYANTGELFF
D: NA
size: NA
V: TRBV10-3
J: TRBJ2-2
length: 18

DNA: TGTGCCAGCAGCTTAGTAAGCTTGCGCTCCTACAATGAGCAGTTCTTC
CDR3: CASSLVSLRSYNEQFF
D: NA
size: NA
V: TRBV11-2
J: TRBJ2-1
length: 16

DNA: TGTGCCAGCAGCTTAGAGCCTAGCGGGAGAGTAAATGAGCAGTTCTTC
CDR3: CASSLEPSGRVNEQFF
D: TRBD2
size: NA
V: TRBV7-6
J: TRBJ2-1
length: 16

DNA: TGTGCCAGCTCACCACCGCCCGGTATCAATCAGCCCCAGCATTTT
CDR3: CASSPPPGINQPQHF
D: NA
size: once
V: TRBV18
J: TRBJ1-5
length: 15

DNA: TGTGCCAGTAGCTTAACAGGGGTCTCCAACAATCAGCCCCAGCATTTT
CDR3: CASSLTGVSNNQPQHF
D: TRBD1
size: NA
V: TRBV19
J: TRBJ1-5
length: 16

DNA: TGTGCCAGCAGCTTCAGGGGGACCACTGAAGCTTTCTTT
CDR3: CASSFRGTTEAFF
D: TRBD1
size: NA
V: TRBV11-2
J: TRBJ1-1
length: 13

DNA: TGTGCCAGCAGCTTGGTGCAGACAGATACGCAGTATTTT
CDR3: CASSLVQTDTQYF
D: NA
size: NA
V: TRBV5-6
J: TRBJ2-3
length: 13

DNA: TGCGCCAGCAAGTTACCGGGACTAGCGACGACCGGGGAGCTGTTTTTT
CDR3: CASKLPGLATTGELFF
D: TRBD2
size: few
V: TRBV5-1
J: TRBJ2-2
length: 16

DNA: TGTGCCAGCAGTTACTCGGGCATCCACATTCAGTACTTC
CDR3: CASSYSGIHIQYF
D: NA
size: NA
V: TRBV6-2/TRBV6-3
J: TRBJ2-4
length: 13

DNA: TGCAGCGTTGAATTCGGCGATACTAGCGGGCCTCCAGATACGCAGTATTTT
CDR3: CSVEFGDTSGPPDTQYF
D: TRBD2
size: NA
V: TRBV29-1
J: TRBJ2-3
length: 17

DNA: TGTGCCAGCAGTTGGGACAGGGGGTACAATGAGCAGTTCTTC
CDR3: CASSWDRGYNEQFF
D: TRBD1
size: few
V: TRBV28
J: TRBJ2-1
length: 14